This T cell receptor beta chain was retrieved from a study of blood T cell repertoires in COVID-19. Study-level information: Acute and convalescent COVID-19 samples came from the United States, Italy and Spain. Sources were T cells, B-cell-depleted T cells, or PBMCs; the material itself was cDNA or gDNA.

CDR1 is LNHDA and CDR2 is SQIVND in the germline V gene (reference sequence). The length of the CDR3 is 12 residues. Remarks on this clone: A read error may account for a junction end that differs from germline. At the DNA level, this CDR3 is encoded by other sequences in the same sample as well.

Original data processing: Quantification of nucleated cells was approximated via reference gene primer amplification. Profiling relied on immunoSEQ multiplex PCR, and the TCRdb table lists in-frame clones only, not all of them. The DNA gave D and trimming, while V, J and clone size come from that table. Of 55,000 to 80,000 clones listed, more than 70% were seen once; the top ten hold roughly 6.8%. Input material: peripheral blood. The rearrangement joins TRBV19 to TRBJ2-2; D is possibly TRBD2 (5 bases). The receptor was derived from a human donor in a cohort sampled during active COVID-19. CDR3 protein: CASARSAGELFF. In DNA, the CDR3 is TGTGCCAGTGCGAGGAGCGCCGGGGAGTTGTTTTTT.